A single T cell receptor beta chain is shown here with its context. This record belongs to a study of T cell changes during pregnancy in multiple sclerosis. Generated by immunoSEQ multiplex PCR, the TCRdb table keeps only in-frame clones and is missing some. The sample has 85,000 to 120,000 clones, approximately 90% seen once. Germline V lookup: CDR1 MDHEN, CDR2 SYDVKM. The CDR3 extends over 15 amino acids. V lost 4 bases, J lost 2 bases, and 5 bases stayed unmatched. This receptor was obtained from a female donor with multiple sclerosis, enrolled in a pregnancy study. The material was peripheral blood, obtained after pregnancy. This chain connects TRBV28 to TRBJ2-3; 8 positions agree with TRBD2. The CDR3: CASSSYSGTTDTQYF. The CDR3 DNA sequence: TGTGCCAGCAGTTCCTATAGCGGGACCACAGATACGCAGTATTTT. Looking up the rest from reference TRBV28 and TRBJ2-3 gives the full variable domain: DVKVTQSSRYLVKRTGEKVFLECVQDMDHENMFWYRQDPGLGLRLIYFSYDVKMKEKGDIPEGYSVSREKKERFSLILESASTNQTSMYLCASSSYSGTTDTQYFGPGTRLTVL.